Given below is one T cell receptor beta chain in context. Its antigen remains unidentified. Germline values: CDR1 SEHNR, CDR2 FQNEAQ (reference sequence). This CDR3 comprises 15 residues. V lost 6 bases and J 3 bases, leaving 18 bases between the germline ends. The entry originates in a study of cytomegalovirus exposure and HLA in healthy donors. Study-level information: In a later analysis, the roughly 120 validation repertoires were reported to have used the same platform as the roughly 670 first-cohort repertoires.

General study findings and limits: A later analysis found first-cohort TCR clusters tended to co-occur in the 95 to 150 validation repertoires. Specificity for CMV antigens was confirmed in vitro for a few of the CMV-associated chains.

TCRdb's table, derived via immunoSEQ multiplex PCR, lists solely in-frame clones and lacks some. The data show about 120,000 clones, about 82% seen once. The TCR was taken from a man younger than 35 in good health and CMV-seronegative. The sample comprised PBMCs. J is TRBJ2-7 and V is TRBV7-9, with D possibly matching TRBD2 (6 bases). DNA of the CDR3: TGTGCCAGCAGTGCCTTGCTACGGGGGTACTACGAGCAGTACTTC. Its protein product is CASSALLRGYYEQYF.